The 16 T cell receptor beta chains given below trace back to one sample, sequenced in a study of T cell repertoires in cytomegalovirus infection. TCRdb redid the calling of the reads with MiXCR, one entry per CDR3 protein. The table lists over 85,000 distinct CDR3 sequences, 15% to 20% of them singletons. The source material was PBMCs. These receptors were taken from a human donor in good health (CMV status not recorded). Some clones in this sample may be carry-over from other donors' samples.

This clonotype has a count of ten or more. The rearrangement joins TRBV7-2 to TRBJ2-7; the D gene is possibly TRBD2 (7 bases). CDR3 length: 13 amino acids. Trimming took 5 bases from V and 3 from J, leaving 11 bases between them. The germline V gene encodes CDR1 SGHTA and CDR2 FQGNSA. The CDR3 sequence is CASSPGGGYEQYF. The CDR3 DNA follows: TGTGCCAGCAGCCCGGGGGGCGGCTACGAGCAGTACTTC.

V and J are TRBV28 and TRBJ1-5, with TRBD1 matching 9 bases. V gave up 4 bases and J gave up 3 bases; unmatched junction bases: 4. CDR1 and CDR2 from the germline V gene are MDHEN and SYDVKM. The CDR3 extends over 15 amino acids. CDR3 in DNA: TGTGCCAGCAGTTCCAACAGGGGGCCCAATCAGCCCCAGCATTTT. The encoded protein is CASSSNRGPNQPQHF.

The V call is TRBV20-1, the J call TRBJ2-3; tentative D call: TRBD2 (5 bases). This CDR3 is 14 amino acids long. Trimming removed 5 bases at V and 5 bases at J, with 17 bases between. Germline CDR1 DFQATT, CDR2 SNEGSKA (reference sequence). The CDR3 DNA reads TGCAGTGCTCGCAAGGACTCCTCGCAAGATACGCAGTATTTT. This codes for CSARKDSSQDTQYF.

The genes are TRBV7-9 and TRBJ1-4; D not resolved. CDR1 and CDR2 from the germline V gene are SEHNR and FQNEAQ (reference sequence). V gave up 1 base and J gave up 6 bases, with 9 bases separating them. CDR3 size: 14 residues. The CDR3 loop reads CASSLGGFDEKLFF. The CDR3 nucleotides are TGTGCCAGCAGCTTAGGGGGATTCGATGAAAAACTGTTTTTT.

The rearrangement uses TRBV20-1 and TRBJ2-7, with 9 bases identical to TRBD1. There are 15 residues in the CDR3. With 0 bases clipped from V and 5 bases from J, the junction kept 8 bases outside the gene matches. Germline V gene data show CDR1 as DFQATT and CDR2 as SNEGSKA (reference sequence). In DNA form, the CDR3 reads TGCAGTGCTAGAGATCGAGGACAGGGGTGGGACGAGCAGTACTTC. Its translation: CSARDRGQGWDEQYF.

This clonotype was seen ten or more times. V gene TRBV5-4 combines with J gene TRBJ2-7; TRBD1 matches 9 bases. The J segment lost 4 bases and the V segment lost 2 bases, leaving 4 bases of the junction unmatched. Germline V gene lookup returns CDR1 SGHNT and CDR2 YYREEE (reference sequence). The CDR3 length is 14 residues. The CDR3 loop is CASSFGTGSYEQYF. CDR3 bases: TGTGCCAGCAGCTTCGGGACAGGGTCTTACGAGCAGTACTTC.

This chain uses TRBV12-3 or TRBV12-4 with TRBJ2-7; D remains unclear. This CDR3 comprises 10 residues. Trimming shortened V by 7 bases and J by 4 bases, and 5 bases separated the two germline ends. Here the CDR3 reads CASNTYEQYF. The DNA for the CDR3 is TGTGCCAGCAATACGTACGAGCAGTACTTC.

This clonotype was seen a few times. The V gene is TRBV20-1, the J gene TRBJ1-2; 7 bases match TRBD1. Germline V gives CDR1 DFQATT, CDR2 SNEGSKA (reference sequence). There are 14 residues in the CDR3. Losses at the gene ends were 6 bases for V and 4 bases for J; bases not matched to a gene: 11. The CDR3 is CSALRGLVRYGYTF. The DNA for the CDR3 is TGCAGTGCCCTAAGGGGGCTAGTTCGCTATGGCTACACCTTC.

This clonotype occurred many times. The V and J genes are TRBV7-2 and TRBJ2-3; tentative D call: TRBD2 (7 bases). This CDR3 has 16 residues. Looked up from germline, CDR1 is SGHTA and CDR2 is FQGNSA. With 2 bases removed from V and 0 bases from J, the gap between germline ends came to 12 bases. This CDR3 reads CASSLIGGASTDTQYF. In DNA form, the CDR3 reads TGTGCCAGCAGCTTAATAGGGGGGGCGAGCACAGATACGCAGTATTTT.

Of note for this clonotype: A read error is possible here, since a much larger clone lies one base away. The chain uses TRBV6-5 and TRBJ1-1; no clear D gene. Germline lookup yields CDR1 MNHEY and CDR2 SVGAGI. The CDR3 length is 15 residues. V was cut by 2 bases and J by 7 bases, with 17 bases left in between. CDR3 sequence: CASSYRKDGRLEAFF. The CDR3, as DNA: TGTGCCAGCAGTTACCGGAAAGACGGACGGCTTGAAGCTTTCTTT.

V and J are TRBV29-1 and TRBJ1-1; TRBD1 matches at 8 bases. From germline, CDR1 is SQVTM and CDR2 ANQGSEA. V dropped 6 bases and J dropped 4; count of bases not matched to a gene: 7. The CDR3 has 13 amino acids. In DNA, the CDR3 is TGCAGCGTAGGGCGACAGGGGTCCACTGAAGCTTTCTTT. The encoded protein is CSVGRQGSTEAFF.

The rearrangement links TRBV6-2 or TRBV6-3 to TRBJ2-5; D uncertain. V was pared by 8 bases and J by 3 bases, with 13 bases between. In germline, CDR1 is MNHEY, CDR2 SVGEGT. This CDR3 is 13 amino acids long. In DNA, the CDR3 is TGTGCCAGCGAAAATCCGTCGGAAGAGACCCAGTACTTC. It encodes CASENPSEETQYF.

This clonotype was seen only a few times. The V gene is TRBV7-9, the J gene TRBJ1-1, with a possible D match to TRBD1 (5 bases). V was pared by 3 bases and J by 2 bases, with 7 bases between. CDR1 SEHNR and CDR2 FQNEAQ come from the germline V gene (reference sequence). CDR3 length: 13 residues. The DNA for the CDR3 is TGTGCCAGCAGCTTGGACACAAACACTGAAGCTTTCTTT. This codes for CASSLDTNTEAFF.

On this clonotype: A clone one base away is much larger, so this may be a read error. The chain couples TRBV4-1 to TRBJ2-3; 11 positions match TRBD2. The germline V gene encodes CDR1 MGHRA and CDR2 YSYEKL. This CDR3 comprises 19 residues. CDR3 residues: CASSPRRLLAGESTDTRYF. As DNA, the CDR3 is TGCGCCAGCAGCCCACGGCGATTACTAGCGGGGGAAAGCACAGATACGCGGTATTTT.

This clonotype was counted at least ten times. CDR3 protein: CASSSNRGTANEKLFF. In DNA, the CDR3 is TGTGCCAGCAGCTCCAATCGGGGGACGGCTAATGAAAAACTGTTTTTT. The chain employs TRBV7-9 and TRBJ1-4, with D possibly matching TRBD1 (5 bases). Trimming took off 4 bases at V and 3 bases at J, with 15 bases between the two ends. Per germline, CDR1 SEHNR and CDR2 FQNEAQ (reference sequence). This CDR3 spans 16 amino acids.

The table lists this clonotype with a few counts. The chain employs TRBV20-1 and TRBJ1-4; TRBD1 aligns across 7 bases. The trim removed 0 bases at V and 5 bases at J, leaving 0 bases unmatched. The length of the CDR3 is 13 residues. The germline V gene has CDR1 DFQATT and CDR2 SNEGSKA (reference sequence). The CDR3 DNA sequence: TGCAGTGCTAGAGACAGGGGGAATGAAAAACTGTTTTTT. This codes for CSARDRGNEKLFF.